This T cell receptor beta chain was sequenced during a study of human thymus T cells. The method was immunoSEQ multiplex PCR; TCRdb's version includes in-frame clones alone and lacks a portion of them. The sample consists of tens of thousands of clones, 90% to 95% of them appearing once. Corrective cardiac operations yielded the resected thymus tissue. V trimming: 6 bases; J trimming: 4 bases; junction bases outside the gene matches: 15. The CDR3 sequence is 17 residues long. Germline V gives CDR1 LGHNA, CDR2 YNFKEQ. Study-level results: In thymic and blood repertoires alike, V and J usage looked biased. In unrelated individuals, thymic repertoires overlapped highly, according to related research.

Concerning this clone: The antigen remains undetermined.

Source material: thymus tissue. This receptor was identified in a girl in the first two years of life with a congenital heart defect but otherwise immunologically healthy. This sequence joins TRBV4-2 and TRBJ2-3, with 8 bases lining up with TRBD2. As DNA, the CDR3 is TGTGCCAGCAGTCCTAAGGGTAGCGGGACTGAGGCAGATACGCAGTATTTT. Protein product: CASSPKGSGTEADTQYF.